This TCR beta chain comes out of a study of cytomegalovirus exposure and HLA in healthy donors. This CDR3 region has 12 residues. V was shortened by 8 bases and J by 3 bases, with 10 bases between the two germline ends. From germline, CDR1 is MNHEY and CDR2 SVGAGI. Study conclusions and caveats: The Asian-associated ancestry cluster reportedly had fewer N-insertions than the approximately 630-donor mean in a later analysis. The study labeled 150 or so TCR beta chains cytomegalovirus-associated.

A remark on this clone: The antigen remains unidentified.

The PCR employed 60 Vbeta primers together with 13 Jbeta primers. Sequencing was performed with immunoSEQ multiplex PCR; in TCRdb, only in-frame clones are kept and a portion is missing. The repertoire holds 200,000 to 250,000 clones, around 80% seen once, with about 3% in the top ten. V and J are TRBV6-5 and TRBJ1-2; a weak D match, TRBD1 (6 bases). The sequence was collected from a man aged 25 to 40 in good health and CMV-seronegative. Sequenced input: PBMCs. For the CDR3, the DNA is TGTGCCAGCGGAAACAGGGACTATGGCTACACCTTC. Translating it yields CASGNRDYGYTF.